Listed here are 30 T cell receptor beta chains from one sample, sequenced in a study of T cell responses to AZD1222 COVID-19 vaccine. Assay: immunoSEQ multiplex PCR; the TCRdb copy retains only in-frame clones and omits some. This repertoire shows about 180,000 clones, more than 75% found once; its top ten account for around 26%. This sample comprised peripheral blood, obtained 28 days after the second AZD1222 dose. The receptors derive from an adult who received the AZD1222 COVID-19 vaccine.

This clone has a handful of counts. This rearrangement joins TRBV24-1 to TRBJ2-7, with a possible D match to TRBD1 (5 bases). The CDR3 has 15 amino acids. Germline-derived CDR1 and CDR2 are KGHDR and SFDVKD. With 1 base removed from V and 5 bases from J, the gap between germline ends came to 14 bases. CDR3 nucleotide sequence: TGTGCCACCAGTGATTTTCCAGGGAATATCGACGAGCAGTACTTC. Protein product: CATSDFPGNIDEQYF.

This chain connects TRBV28 to TRBJ2-1, with a tentative D call TRBD2 (6 bases). V lost 3 bases to trimming and J lost 4 bases, with 19 bases between them. This CDR3 has 17 residues. CDR1 MDHEN and CDR2 SYDVKM come from the germline V gene. The CDR3 is CASSFNVGGRTYNEQFF. The CDR3 coding sequence is TGTGCCAGCAGTTTTAATGTGGGGGGACGTACTTACAATGAGCAGTTCTTC.

The genes are TRBV6-2 or TRBV6-3 and TRBJ2-7; D ambiguous. From germline, CDR1 is MNHEY and CDR2 SVGEGT. Deletions cut 2 bases from V and 1 base from J, with 9 bases between. The CDR3 contains 14 residues. The CDR3 DNA sequence: TGTGCCAGCAGTTACGGAACCCCATCCTACGAGCAGTACTTC. Its protein is CASSYGTPSYEQYF.

The CDR3 spells CASRSRGQGAAGANVLTF. CDR3 coding DNA: TGTGCCAGCAGATCGAGGGGACAGGGGGCTGCGGGGGCCAACGTCCTGACTTTC. The gene calls are TRBV28 and TRBJ2-6, with TRBD1 matching 12 bases. Trimming at V came to 6 bases and at J to 4 bases, leaving 10 bases not matched to a gene. CDR1 is MDHEN, CDR2 SYDVKM, per germline. The CDR3 sequence is 18 residues long.

The chain employs TRBV4-2 and TRBJ2-7; D is undetermined. V shed 3 bases and J shed 7 bases, with 13 bases lying between them. The CDR3 sequence is 13 residues long. The V gene's germline CDR1 is LGHNA and CDR2 YNFKEQ. Here the CDR3 DNA reads TGTGCCAGCAGCCAGATGAAAGAGGTGGAGCAGTACTTC. It codes for CASSQMKEVEQYF.

The genes are TRBV25-1 and TRBJ1-4, with 7 bases matching TRBD1. V lost 4 bases to trimming and J lost 11 bases; unmatched junction nucleotides: 7. CDR1 MGHDK and CDR2 SYGVNS come from the germline V gene. This CDR3 has 13 residues. The CDR3 loop is CASSATGVWKLFF. The CDR3 region has the DNA TGTGCCAGCAGTGCCACAGGGGTTTGGAAACTGTTTTTT.

The V gene is TRBV5-1, the J gene TRBJ2-7; TRBD1 matches at 9 bases. Germline CDR1 reads SGHRS; CDR2 reads YFSETQ. The CDR3 spans 14 residues. Trimming removed 4 bases from V and 2 bases from J; junction bases left unmatched: 4. The CDR3 region is CASSVTGGTYEQYF. The CDR3 DNA follows: TGCGCCAGCAGCGTGACAGGGGGTACCTACGAGCAGTACTTC.

The V and J genes are TRBV7-9 and TRBJ2-7, with 7 nucleotides matching TRBD2. This CDR3 contains 11 residues. V lost 8 bases and J lost 4; bases outside the gene matches: 2. Germline V gives CDR1 SEHNR, CDR2 FQNEAQ (reference sequence). The CDR3 DNA sequence: TGTGCCAGCGGGGGGGTTTACGAGCAGTACTTC. Encoded protein: CASGGVYEQYF.

This chain uses TRBV6-2 or TRBV6-3 with TRBJ1-1; maybe TRBD1 (6 bases). This CDR3 has 14 residues. The V end lost 5 bases, the J end lost 5 bases, and 15 bases lay between the germline ends. Germline assignment: CDR1 MNHEY and CDR2 SVGEGT. CDR3 coding DNA: TGTGCCAGCAGTACTCGACAGGCACGGACTGAAGCTTTCTTT. Translation gives CASSTRQARTEAFF.

The DNA for the CDR3 is TGTGCCAGCAGCCAAGGACAGGCGAACACTGAAGCTTTCTTT. Its translation: CASSQGQANTEAFF. V gene TRBV4-2 combines with J gene TRBJ1-1; tentative D call: TRBD1 (6 bases). The germline CDR1 and CDR2 sequences are LGHNA and YNFKEQ. V was trimmed by 1 base and J by 1 base, leaving 7 bases between them. This CDR3 is built from 14 residues.

The chain recombines TRBV4-2 with TRBJ1-2; tentative D call: TRBD1 (5 bases). CDR1 and CDR2 (germline): LGHNA, YNFKEQ. The CDR3 loop spans 13 amino acids. The V and J ends lost 4 bases and 2 bases respectively, with 8 bases between them. CDR3 in amino acids: CASSPGGNYGYTF. The CDR3 nucleotides read TGTGCCAGCAGCCCGGGGGGAAACTATGGCTACACCTTC.

CDR3 bases: TGTGCCAGCACCTTCGACCATCAAGAGACCCAGTACTTC. Translation gives CASTFDHQETQYF. The V and J genes are TRBV2 and TRBJ2-5; D gene unclear. Trimming cost V 7 bases and J 2 bases, with 11 bases left between them. The CDR3 is 13 residues long. Germline V gene data show CDR1 as SNHLY and CDR2 as FYNNEI.

J is TRBJ2-5 and V is TRBV29-1, with D tentatively TRBD2 (5 bases). The V end was cut by 6 bases, the J end by 2 bases, with 13 bases between. Germline V lookup: CDR1 SQVTM, CDR2 ANQGSEA. The CDR3 is 13 residues long. Written as DNA, the CDR3 is TGCAGCGTATCGGCCGGGGTTCAAGAGACCCAGTACTTC. The encoded protein is CSVSAGVQETQYF.

This clone was detected a few times. The rearrangement joins TRBV7-2 to TRBJ2-1; 11 bases line up with TRBD2. V dropped 5 bases and J dropped 5; count of bases not matched to a gene: 5. CDR3 length equals 15 residues. Germline V CDR1 and CDR2: SGHTA, FQGNSA. This chain's CDR3 is CASSRGLAGDNEQFF. The CDR3 DNA is TGTGCCAGCAGCCGCGGACTAGCGGGCGACAATGAGCAGTTCTTC.

This sequence joins TRBV10-3 and TRBJ2-7, with 8 bases fitting TRBD2. This CDR3 comprises 15 residues. Germline CDR1 reads ENHRY; CDR2 reads SYGVKD. With 2 bases clipped from V and 0 bases from J, the junction kept 3 bases outside the gene matches. CDR3 nucleotides: TGTGCCATCAGTGAGGATAGCGGGAACTCCTACGAGCAGTACTTC. Translated: CAISEDSGNSYEQYF.

The rearrangement links TRBV10-2 to TRBJ1-3, with no clear D. The CDR3 covers 12 residues. Trimming cost V 0 bases and J 9 bases, with 6 bases left between them. Germline lookup yields CDR1 WSHSY and CDR2 SAAADI. The CDR3 DNA sequence: TGCGCCAGCAGTGAGTCGTCATCCACCATATATTTT. Translation gives CASSESSSTIYF.

The chain combines TRBV19 with TRBJ2-7; D gene ambiguous. The CDR3 length is 12 residues. Trimming pared 4 bases from V and 6 bases from J, leaving 10 bases between. The germline V gene encodes CDR1 LNHDA and CDR2 SQIVND (reference sequence). CDR3 nucleotides: TGTGCCAGTAGTAGGGGTGGTGTCGAGCAGTACTTC. Protein sequence: CASSRGGVEQYF.

This clone was picked up one time. The CDR3: CSVQGGNTIYF. CDR3 nucleotide sequence: TGCAGCGTACAGGGGGGAAACACCATATATTTT. The rearrangement uses TRBV29-1 and TRBJ1-3; the match to TRBD1 covers 7 bases. The trim removed 6 bases at V and 4 bases at J, leaving 0 bases unmatched. CDR1 SQVTM and CDR2 ANQGSEA come from the germline V gene. The CDR3 has 11 residues.

There are a few counts of this clone. The genes are TRBV3-1 (or the pseudogene TRBV3-2) and TRBJ1-2; TRBD1 matches at 7 bases. CDR3 length: 16 amino acids. The germline V gene encodes CDR1 LGHDT and CDR2 YNNKEL (reference sequence). The V segment lost 3 bases and the J segment 6 bases; nucleotides outside the gene matches: 13. CDR3: CASSHPGPGQGDGYTF. DNA for the CDR3: TGTGCCAGCAGCCACCCCGGCCCGGGGCAGGGGGATGGCTACACCTTC.

The chain combines TRBV20-1 with TRBJ1-1; no reliable D call. This CDR3 is 11 amino acids long. V was clipped by 1 base and J by 4 bases, with 4 bases between them. CDR1 and CDR2 (germline): DFQATT, SNEGSKA (reference sequence). The CDR3 nucleotides are TGCAGTGCTAGAGGCAGCACTGAAGCTTTCTTT. As protein: CSARGSTEAFF.

The chain is built from TRBV15 and TRBJ2-1; TRBD2 is a possible D gene (6 bases). The CDR3 runs 16 residues. Germline V CDR1 and CDR2: LNHNV, YYDKDF (reference sequence). V lost 5 bases, J lost 0 bases, and 14 bases lay in between. The CDR3 DNA is TGTGCCACCAGCGGGGGACTCCCCAGCTCCTACAATGAGCAGTTCTTC. It specifies CATSGGLPSSYNEQFF.

The chain combines TRBV18 with TRBJ2-1; 10 bases are a match to TRBD2. The junction had 11 bases not matched to a gene; V was cut back by 3 bases and J by 9 bases. Germline CDR1 KGHSH, CDR2 LQKENI. This CDR3 has 16 residues. CDR3 in amino acids: CASSPPRLAGLGEQFF. The CDR3 DNA sequence: TGTGCCAGCTCACCCCCGAGACTAGCGGGCCTCGGTGAGCAGTTCTTC. The entire variable domain, with the rest obtained from reference TRBV18 and TRBJ2-1, is as follows: NAGVMQNPRHLVRRRGQEARLRCSPMKGHSHVYWYRQLPEEGLKFMVYLQKENIIDESGMPKERFSAEFPKEGPSILRIQQVVRGDSAAYFCASSPPRLAGLGEQFFGPGTRLTVL.

The rearrangement uses TRBV30 and TRBJ2-7, with TRBD2 as a possible D gene (5 bases). V gave up 5 bases and J gave up 7 bases, with 24 bases separating them. This CDR3 has 15 residues. The germline CDR1 and CDR2 sequences are GTSNPN and SVGIG (reference sequence). The CDR3 sequence is CAWRGGRARGLEQYF. The CDR3 coding sequence is TGTGCCTGGCGGGGTGGAAGGGCGAGAGGGCTTGAGCAGTACTTC.

The count of this clone is one. The CDR3 is CASRITDTQYF. DNA for the CDR3: TGTGCCAGCAGGATAACAGATACGCAGTATTTT. The rearrangement links TRBV12-3 or TRBV12-4 to TRBJ2-3; D not certain. The CDR3 contains 11 residues. V was pared by 6 bases and J by 3 bases, with 4 bases between.

The rearrangement uses TRBV28 and TRBJ2-2; no firm D call. The CDR3 loop spans 12 amino acids. Germline loops: CDR1 MDHEN, CDR2 SYDVKM. With 4 bases removed from V and 7 bases from J, the gap between germline ends came to 7 bases. CDR3 in amino acids: CASSYWDGELFF. In DNA, the CDR3 is TGTGCCAGCAGTTATTGGGACGGGGAGCTGTTTTTT.

V is TRBV28 and J is TRBJ2-5, with D hard to call. CDR3 length equals 13 residues. Trimming shortened V by 1 base and J by 9 bases, and 12 bases separated the two germline ends. Germline-derived CDR1 and CDR2 are MDHEN and SYDVKM. The CDR3 DNA sequence: TGTGCCAGCAGTTTATCCTTCCCGGTGGCCCAGTACTTC. Translation: CASSLSFPVAQYF.

The chain carries TRBV28 and TRBJ1-1; D unresolved. The CDR3 is 14 residues long. V gave up 3 bases and J gave up 1 base, with 9 bases separating them. CDR1 is MDHEN, CDR2 SYDVKM, per germline. DNA for the CDR3: TGTGCCAGCAGTTTGTCTGGATCGAACACTGAAGCTTTCTTT. Protein product: CASSLSGSNTEAFF.

The rearrangement links TRBV29-1 to TRBJ1-2, with TRBD1 identical over 9 bases. The CDR3 covers 17 residues. Germline V lookup: CDR1 SQVTM, CDR2 ANQGSEA. V shed 8 bases and J 2 bases; nucleotides not matched to a gene: 18. The chain's CDR3 is CSSYAGTGTGRNYGYTF. As DNA, the CDR3 is TGCAGCTCCTATGCCGGGACAGGGACGGGTAGGAACTATGGCTACACCTTC.

This chain links TRBV7-9 with TRBJ2-2; 10 bases fit TRBD2. The trim removed 3 bases at V and 6 bases at J, leaving 4 bases unmatched. The length of the CDR3 is 15 residues. The germline CDR1 and CDR2 sequences are SEHNR and FQNEAQ (reference sequence). As DNA, the CDR3 is TGTGCCAGCAGCTTTGAGCGGGAGGGCTCCGGGGAGCTGTTTTTT. Its protein is CASSFEREGSGELFF.

Here the CDR3 reads CASSRREWDTEAFF. The CDR3 region has the DNA TGTGCCAGCAGCCGCAGGGAATGGGACACTGAAGCTTTCTTT. The gene calls are TRBV7-2 and TRBJ1-1; possibly TRBD1 for D (5 bases). Germline-derived CDR1 and CDR2 are SGHTA and FQGNSA. The CDR3 length is 14 residues. Trimming shortened V by 5 bases and J by 3 bases, and 13 bases separated the two germline ends.